Following are 28 T cell receptor beta chains from one sample sequenced in a study of T-cell reconstitution after alpha-beta-depleted transplantation in children. Molecular barcoding with unique molecular identifiers was used for the TCRbeta library. TCRdb reprocessed the PCR reads via MiXCR and lists one record per CDR3 protein. The sample has hundreds of thousands of distinct CDR3 sequences, just under 8.5% seen once. Here the sequenced sample was PBMCs, mostly from graft donor cells, taken 180 days after TCRalphabeta/CD19-depleted stem cell transplant. The origin of the receptors is a male patient aged 5 to 17 who had a stem cell transplant for acute lymphoblastic leukemia, so the T cells may come from the graft donor.

As for this clonotype: Possible read error: a much larger clone is one base away. The gene calls are TRBV6-1 and TRBJ1-1; D uncertain. Germline CDR1 reads MNHNS; CDR2 reads SASEGT. The CDR3 contains 13 residues. The CDR3 DNA sequence: TGTGCCGCCAGGTCGGCGTTGAACACTGAAGCTCTCTTT. This codes for CAARSALNTEALF.

This clonotype came up many times. V usage is TRBV12-3 or TRBV12-4 and J usage is TRBJ1-2, with 7 positions matching TRBD1. CDR3 size: 13 residues. V was clipped by 5 bases and J by 8 bases; unmatched bases: 8. CDR3 in DNA: TGTGCCAGCAGTCTCCCGACAGGGAGCGGCTACACCTTC. This codes for CASSLPTGSGYTF.

In its sample, this clonotype was seen many times. V usage is TRBV4-2 and J usage is TRBJ2-7; 7 nucleotides match TRBD2. There are 15 residues in the CDR3. CDR1 and CDR2 from the germline V gene are LGHNA and YNFKEQ. V shed 0 bases, J shed 4 bases, and the junction held 6 bases outside the gene matches. Here the CDR3 reads CASSQEWEGLYEQYF. CDR3 bases: TGTGCCAGCAGCCAAGAGTGGGAGGGCCTGTACGAGCAGTACTTC.

Many counts were recorded for this clonotype. The chain recombines TRBV12-3 or TRBV12-4 with TRBJ2-4; 8 bases are a match to TRBD1. The CDR3 is made up of 16 amino acids. V lost 1 base and J lost 2; bases outside the gene matches: 4. In nucleotides, the CDR3 is TGTGCCAGCAGTTTAGGGACAGGGAGAACCAAAAACATTCAGTACTTC. Its translation is CASSLGTGRTKNIQYF.

This clonotype appeared a few times. V usage is TRBV4-3 and J usage is TRBJ1-2; maybe TRBD1 (5 bases). This CDR3 region has 14 residues. Germline V gene data show CDR1 as LGHNA and CDR2 as YSLEER. Trimming removed 3 bases at V and 4 bases at J, with 12 bases between. The CDR3 here is CASSQGGLFYGYTF. The CDR3 DNA follows: TGCGCCAGCAGCCAGGGGGGACTGTTCTATGGCTACACCTTC.

This clonotype was recorded many times. This rearrangement joins TRBV29-1 to TRBJ1-2; 9 bases are shared with TRBD1. The CDR3 totals 16 residues. V shed 3 bases and J 0 bases; nucleotides not matched to a gene: 8. Germline-derived CDR1 and CDR2 are SQVTM and ANQGSEA. The CDR3 nucleotides are TGCAGCGTTGAGGGGAACAGGGGGCAGACTAACTATGGCTACACCTTC. It specifies CSVEGNRGQTNYGYTF.

The chain employs TRBV11-1 and TRBJ1-1; 11 bases fit TRBD1. From germline, CDR1 is SGHAT and CDR2 FQDESV (reference sequence). The length of the CDR3 is 14 residues. The J segment lost 10 bases and the V segment lost 6 bases, leaving 10 bases of the junction unmatched. CDR3 region: CASRTRTGGAGAFF. For the CDR3, the DNA is TGTGCCAGCAGAACCCGGACAGGGGGCGCGGGAGCTTTCTTT.

This clonotype was seen many times. The chain combines TRBV5-6 with TRBJ2-1; D may be TRBD1 or TRBD2 (5 bases each). The CDR3 contains 15 residues. Germline V gives CDR1 SGHDT, CDR2 YYEEEE. V was pared by 4 bases and J by 4 bases, with 15 bases between. The CDR3 loop reads CASSGGPTEYNEQFF. The DNA of the CDR3 is TGTGCCAGCAGCGGGGGACCGACTGAATACAATGAGCAGTTCTTC.

Ten or more counts support this clonotype. This chain uses TRBV29-1 with TRBJ1-3, with 9 nucleotides matching TRBD1. In germline, CDR1 is SQVTM, CDR2 ANQGSEA. J was trimmed by 3 bases and V by 1 base; bases with no gene match: 4. This CDR3 contains 15 residues. The CDR3 region has the DNA TGCAGCGTTGAAGTCGGACAGGGGTATGGAAACACCATATATTTT. Translating gives CSVEVGQGYGNTIYF.

This clonotype was observed at least ten times. The V gene is TRBV10-3, the J gene TRBJ1-1; D remains ambiguous. Germline-derived CDR1 and CDR2 are ENHRY and SYGVKD. This CDR3 contains 11 residues. V lost 8 bases and J lost 1, with 5 bases in between. DNA of the CDR3: TGTGCCATCCACACGAACACTGAAGCTTTCTTT. Translated, it gives CAIHTNTEAFF.

This clonotype was seen repeatedly, ten times or more. V gene TRBV7-2 combines with J gene TRBJ2-7; D unclear. Trimming left V 2 bases short and J 3 bases short, with 11 bases between. The germline CDR1 and CDR2 sequences are SGHTA and FQGNSA. The CDR3 covers 14 residues. CDR3 nucleotide sequence: TGTGCCAGCAGCTTAATCGGGTCCGGCTACGAGCAGTACTTC. Encoded protein: CASSLIGSGYEQYF.

In regard to this clonotype: This may stem from a read error, because a much larger clone lies one nucleotide away. The rearrangement joins TRBV5-1 to TRBJ2-3; TRBD2 aligns across 7 bases. Trimming took 2 bases from V and 6 from J; bases not matched to a gene: 12. Germline assignment: CDR1 SGHRS and CDR2 YFSETQ. This CDR3 comprises 16 residues. For the CDR3, the DNA is TGCGCCAGCAGCTTCGGGTCTCGCGGGAGTGGTGATACGCAGTATTTT. It translates to CASSFGSRGSGDTQYF.

The sample holds a few counts of this clonotype. This may stem from a read error, because a much larger clone lies one nucleotide away. The chain couples TRBV4-2 to TRBJ2-7; D possibly corresponds to TRBD1 (7 bases). Trimming removed 4 bases at V and 7 bases at J, with 26 bases between. CDR3 length: 17 residues. CDR1 LGHNA and CDR2 YNFKEQ come from the germline V gene. The CDR3 DNA follows: TGTGCCAGCAGCCCGGGGGACAGAAGGACTGTACGGGGGGAGCAGTACTTC. Its translation is CASSPGDRRTVRGEQYF.

Ten or more counts support this clonotype. J is TRBJ2-7 and V is TRBV7-2; 7 bases align to TRBD1. This CDR3 region has 15 residues. Germline lookup yields CDR1 SGHTA and CDR2 FQGNSA. V shed 1 base and J 5 bases; nucleotides not matched to a gene: 8. CDR3 bases: TGTGCCAGCAGCTTAGGGCAGGGGGTTCCGGACGAGCAGTACTTC. It encodes CASSLGQGVPDEQYF.

This clonotype was seen many times. This chain connects TRBV28 to TRBJ2-4; D ambiguous. This CDR3 comprises 16 residues. The germline V gene encodes CDR1 MDHEN and CDR2 SYDVKM. Between the trimmed V and J ends, which lost 3 bases and 9 bases, there was a span of 21 bases. DNA of the CDR3: TGTGCCAGCAGTTTCCTGTTCCGGGCCGCCGGAAGCATTCAGTACTTC. Translated, it gives CASSFLFRAAGSIQYF.

This clonotype was observed at least ten times. The genes are TRBV20-1 and TRBJ2-1; 8 nucleotides match TRBD2. The CDR3 sequence is 15 residues long. Germline V CDR1 and CDR2: DFQATT, SNEGSKA (reference sequence). V lost 4 bases and J lost 9; bases outside the gene matches: 14. CDR3 sequence (DNA): TGCAGTGCTACCCCCGGGACTAGAAAGTCGGGTGAGCAGTTCTTC. This translates into CSATPGTRKSGEQFF.

This clonotype was detected many times. The chain uses TRBV25-1 and TRBJ2-1; D tentatively fits TRBD1 or TRBD2 (5 bases each). This CDR3 has 16 residues. Germline V gives CDR1 MGHDK, CDR2 SYGVNS. V lost 1 base to trimming and J lost 4 bases, with 14 bases between them. CDR3 DNA sequence: TGTGCCAGCAGTGAATCCCCGGGGCCCGAATACAATGAGCAGTTCTTC. Its protein is CASSESPGPEYNEQFF.

This chain connects TRBV23-1 to TRBJ2-5; a weak D match, TRBD1 (5 bases). TRBV23-1 is designated an ORF whose function remains uncertain. V lost 2 bases, J lost 4 bases, and 14 bases lay in between. This CDR3 is 15 amino acids long. CDR3 sequence reads: CASSQGAGMGETQYF. CDR3 bases: TGCGCCAGCAGTCAAGGGGCAGGGATGGGAGAGACCCAGTACTTC.

This clonotype has ten or more counts. V is TRBV20-1 and J is TRBJ2-7; TRBD1 aligns across 7 bases. The germline gives CDR1 DFQATT, CDR2 SNEGSKA (reference sequence). The CDR3 covers 12 residues. J lost 4 bases, V lost 5 bases, and 5 bases had no gene match. The CDR3 bases are TGCAGTGCTCCGACAGGGTTGTACGAGCAGTACTTC. It codes for CSAPTGLYEQYF.

This clonotype was counted at least ten times. This chain joins TRBV28 and TRBJ2-1; D unclear. Germline V lookup: CDR1 MDHEN, CDR2 SYDVKM. The CDR3 runs to 15 residues. V lost 5 bases, J lost 5 bases, and 16 bases lay in between. The DNA of the CDR3 is TGTGCCAGCAGTCGCCGTACACAACCTGACAATGAGCAGTTCTTC. Amino acids: CASSRRTQPDNEQFF.

In its sample, this clonotype was seen many times. The V call is TRBV7-9, the J call TRBJ1-6, with 10 positions matching TRBD1. V was clipped by 2 bases and J by 12 bases; unmatched bases: 10. This CDR3 spans 16 amino acids. Germline V gives CDR1 SEHNR, CDR2 FQNEAQ (reference sequence). This CDR3 reads CASSLTLGTGEGPLHF. The CDR3 nucleotides read TGTGCCAGCAGCTTAACGCTCGGGACAGGGGAGGGACCCCTCCACTTT.

This clonotype was detected ten times or more. The J gene is TRBJ2-6, the V gene TRBV20-1; 8 positions agree with TRBD1. The trim removed 6 bases at V and 3 bases at J, leaving 10 bases unmatched. The CDR3 length is 16 residues. CDR1 DFQATT and CDR2 SNEGSKA come from the germline V gene (reference sequence). The CDR3: CSAIGTGQDGANVLTF. The CDR3 bases are TGCAGTGCCATAGGGACGGGACAGGATGGGGCCAACGTCCTGACTTTC.

Ten or more counts support this clonotype. The chain links TRBV5-1 to TRBJ2-3; 12 bases fit TRBD2. V shed 2 bases and J 2 bases; nucleotides not matched to a gene: 3. The CDR3 spans 16 residues. CDR1 is SGHRS, CDR2 YFSETQ, per germline. CDR3 in DNA: TGCGCCAGCAGCTTCGGACTAGCGGGACCCACAGATACGCAGTATTTT. It codes for CASSFGLAGPTDTQYF.

This clonotype came up once. A much larger clone lies a single base off, so this may be a read error. V gene TRBV2 combines with J gene TRBJ2-1; maybe TRBD1 (5 bases). Trimming removed 3 bases from V and 6 bases from J, with 15 bases in between. This CDR3 is built from 15 residues. CDR1 and CDR2 from the germline V gene are SNHLY and FYNNEI. CDR3 amino acids: CASSDRDVSGNEQFF. CDR3 in DNA: TGTGCCAGCAGTGACAGGGATGTTTCAGGCAATGAGCAGTTCTTC.

This clonotype was seen at least ten times. V and J are TRBV3-1 and TRBJ2-7; perhaps TRBD1 as D (5 bases). Germline V gives CDR1 LGHDT, CDR2 YNNKEL (reference sequence). The ends were cut back, 2 bases at V and 6 bases at J, with 8 bases in the middle. The CDR3 consists of 12 residues. The CDR3 DNA is TGTGCCAGCAGCCAACTTCAGGGCGAGCAGTACTTC. As protein: CASSQLQGEQYF.

This clonotype was counted at least ten times. The chain links TRBV20-1 to TRBJ2-5; D unresolved. In germline, CDR1 is DFQATT, CDR2 SNEGSKA (reference sequence). Between the trimmed V and J ends, which lost 5 bases and 9 bases, there was a span of 13 bases. The CDR3 totals 11 residues. CDR3 nucleotides: TGCAGTGCTGGTTCGCCAAGGGCCCAGTACTTC. Protein product: CSAGSPRAQYF.

There are many counts of this clonotype. This chain joins TRBV2 and TRBJ2-6; a possible D gene is TRBD2 (6 bases). Germline V CDR1 and CDR2: SNHLY, FYNNEI. The CDR3 extends over 18 amino acids. V was shortened by 5 bases and J by 0 bases, with 17 bases between the two germline ends. For the CDR3, the DNA is TGTGCCAGCAGTCCCCCGGGACGGGGGAGCTCTGGGGCCAACGTCCTGACTTTC. Residues: CASSPPGRGSSGANVLTF.

This clonotype has at least ten counts. CDR3 nucleotide sequence: TGTGCCAGCAGTTTGCTCCTGACAGGGTGGGACTATGGCTACACCTTC. The encoded protein is CASSLLLTGWDYGYTF. This sequence joins TRBV12-3 or TRBV12-4 and TRBJ1-2, with 7 positions matching TRBD1. The CDR3 has 16 amino acids. The V segment lost 3 bases and the J segment 3 bases; nucleotides outside the gene matches: 10.